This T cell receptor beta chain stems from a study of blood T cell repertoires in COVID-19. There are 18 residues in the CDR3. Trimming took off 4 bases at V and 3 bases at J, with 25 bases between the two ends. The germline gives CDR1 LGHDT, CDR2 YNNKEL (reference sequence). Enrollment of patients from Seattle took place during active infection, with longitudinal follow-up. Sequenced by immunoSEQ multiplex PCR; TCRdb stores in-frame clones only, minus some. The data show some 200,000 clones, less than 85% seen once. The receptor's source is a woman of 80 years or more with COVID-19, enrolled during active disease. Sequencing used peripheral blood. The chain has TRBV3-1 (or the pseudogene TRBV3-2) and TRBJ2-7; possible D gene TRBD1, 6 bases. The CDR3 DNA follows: TGTGCCAGCAGCCCCGAGGCCAGTGGGACACCGGGCGGCTACGAGCAGTACTTC. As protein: CASSPEASGTPGGYEQYF.